This T cell receptor beta chain was retrieved from a study of blood T cell repertoires in COVID-19. Looked up from germline, CDR1 is SNHLY and CDR2 is FYNNEI. This CDR3 region has 15 residues. Trimming took off 0 bases at V and 4 bases at J, with 11 bases between the two ends. The repertoire was sequenced with immunoSEQ multiplex PCR; TCRdb's copy has only in-frame clones and lacks some. The table shows 150,000 to 200,000 clones, with around 80% occurring only once. This TCR was sampled from a woman of 80 years or more with active or convalescent COVID-19. The sample taken for sequencing was peripheral blood. This chain links TRBV2 with TRBJ2-3; D unresolved. The CDR3 loop reads CASSEALAYSDTQYF. CDR3 nucleotides: TGTGCCAGCAGTGAAGCGCTTGCATACTCAGATACGCAGTATTTT.